The clone carrying this TCR beta chain was counted between two and nine times. Here immunoSEQ multiplex PCR was the method, and the copy in TCRdb shows in-frame clones only, minus some. This table holds about 65,000 clones, 70% to 90% found once. The CDR3 consists of 15 residues. V was shortened by 6 bases and J by 0 bases, with 10 bases between the two germline ends. Per germline, CDR1 SGHRS and CDR2 YFSETQ. The data belong to a study of blood T cell repertoires in COVID-19. Looking at the study overall: From T cells, B-cell-depleted T cells, or PBMCs came the material, which was cDNA or gDNA.

The rearrangement joins TRBV5-1 to TRBJ2-6; tentatively, D is TRBD1 (6 bases). The sequenced sample consisted of peripheral blood. The clonotype originates from an older man with acute or convalescent COVID-19. CDR3 DNA sequence: TGCGCCAGCACCAGACAGGACTCTGGGGCCAACGTCCTGACTTTC. It yields the protein CASTRQDSGANVLTF.